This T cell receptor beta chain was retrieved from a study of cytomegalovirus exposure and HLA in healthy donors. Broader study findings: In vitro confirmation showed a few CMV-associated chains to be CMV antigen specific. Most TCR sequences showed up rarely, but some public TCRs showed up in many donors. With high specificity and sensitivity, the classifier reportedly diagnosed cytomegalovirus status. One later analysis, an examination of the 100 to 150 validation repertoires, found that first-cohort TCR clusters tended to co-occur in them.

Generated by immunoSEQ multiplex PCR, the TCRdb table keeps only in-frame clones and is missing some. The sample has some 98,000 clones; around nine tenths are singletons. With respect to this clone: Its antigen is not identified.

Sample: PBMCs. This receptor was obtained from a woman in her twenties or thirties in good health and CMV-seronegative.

The CDR3 loop is CASSLGGRVISYNEQFF. The CDR3 bases are TGTGCCAGCAGCTTGGGGGGACGGGTTATATCCTACAATGAGCAGTTCTTC. The J gene is TRBJ2-1, the V gene TRBV11-2; a weak D match, TRBD2 (6 bases). This CDR3 has 17 residues. Germline assignment: CDR1 SGHAT and CDR2 FQNNGV. V shed 3 bases and J shed 1 base, with 16 bases lying between them.